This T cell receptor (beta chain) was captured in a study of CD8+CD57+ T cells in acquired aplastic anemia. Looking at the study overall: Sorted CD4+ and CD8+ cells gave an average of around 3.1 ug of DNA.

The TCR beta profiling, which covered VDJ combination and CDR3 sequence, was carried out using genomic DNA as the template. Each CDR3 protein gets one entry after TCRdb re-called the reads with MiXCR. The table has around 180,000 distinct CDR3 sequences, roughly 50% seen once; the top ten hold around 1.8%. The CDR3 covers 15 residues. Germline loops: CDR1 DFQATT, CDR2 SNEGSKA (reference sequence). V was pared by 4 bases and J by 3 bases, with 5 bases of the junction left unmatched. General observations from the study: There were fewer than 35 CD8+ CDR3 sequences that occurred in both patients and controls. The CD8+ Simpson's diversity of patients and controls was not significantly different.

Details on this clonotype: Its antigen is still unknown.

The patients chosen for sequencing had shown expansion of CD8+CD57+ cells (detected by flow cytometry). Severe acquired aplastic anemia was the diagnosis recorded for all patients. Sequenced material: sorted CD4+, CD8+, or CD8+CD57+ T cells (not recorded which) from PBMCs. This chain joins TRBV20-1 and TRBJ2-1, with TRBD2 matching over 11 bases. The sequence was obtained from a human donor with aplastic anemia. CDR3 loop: CSATILAGVYNEQFF. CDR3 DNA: TGCAGTGCTACCATACTAGCGGGGGTCTACAATGAGCAGTTCTTC.